The clone carrying this T cell receptor beta chain was seen just once. This sample was taken from a study of shared clonotypes between healthy human individuals. At the level of the study: Donors were a couple of women and a few men aged 18 to 49.

Germline V gene sequence: CDR1 MRHNA, CDR2 SNTAGT. V lost 7 bases and J lost 0, with 13 bases in between. This CDR3 has 15 amino acids. Naive CD8 isolation took CD45RO-negative cells positively selected for CCR7 and excluded terminally differentiated effector memory CD45RA+ cells. TCRdb's copy holds only in-frame clones and misses some; the assay was immunoSEQ multiplex PCR. The sample comprises approximately 810,000 clones, 90% to 95% of which are singletons, and less than 25% rests with the top ten. V is TRBV6-4 and J is TRBJ1-5; the D gene is possibly TRBD1 (5 bases). This sequence originates from a man aged 25 to 40 in good health. The specimen was naive CD8+ T cells sorted from blood. The CDR3 loop is CASNKGRDSNQPQHF. The CDR3 bases are TGTGCCAGCAACAAGGGCAGGGATAGCAATCAGCCCCAGCATTTT.